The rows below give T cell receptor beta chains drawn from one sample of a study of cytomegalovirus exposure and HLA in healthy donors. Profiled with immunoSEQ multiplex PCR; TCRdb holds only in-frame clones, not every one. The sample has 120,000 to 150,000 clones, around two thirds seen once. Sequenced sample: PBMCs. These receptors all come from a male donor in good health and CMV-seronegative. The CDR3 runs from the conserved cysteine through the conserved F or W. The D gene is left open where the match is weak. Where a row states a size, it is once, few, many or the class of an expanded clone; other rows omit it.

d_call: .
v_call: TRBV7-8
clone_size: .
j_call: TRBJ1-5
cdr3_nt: TGTGCCAGCAGCTTCAACACAGGCAATCAGCCCCAGCATTTT
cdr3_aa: CASSFNTGNQPQHF

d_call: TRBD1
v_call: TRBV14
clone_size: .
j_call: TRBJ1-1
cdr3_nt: TGTGCCAGCAGCCGCGGACAGGGGTGGGGGACTGAAGCTTTCTTT
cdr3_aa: CASSRGQGWGTEAFF

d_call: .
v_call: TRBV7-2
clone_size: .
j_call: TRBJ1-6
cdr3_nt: TGTGCCAGCAGGTCAACAGAAGGCTCACCCCTCCACTTT
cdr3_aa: CASRSTEGSPLHF

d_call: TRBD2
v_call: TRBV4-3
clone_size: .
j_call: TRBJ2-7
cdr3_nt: TGCGCCAGCAGCCGAGTGGCGGGGACTAGCGGGTACGAGCAGTACTTC
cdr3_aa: CASSRVAGTSGYEQYF

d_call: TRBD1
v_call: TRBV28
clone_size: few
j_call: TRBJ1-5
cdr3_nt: TGTGCCAGCAGACAGGGGGGAAGCAATCAGCCCCAGCATTTT
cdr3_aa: CASRQGGSNQPQHF

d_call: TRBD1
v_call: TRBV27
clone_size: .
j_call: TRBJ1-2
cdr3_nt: TGTGCCAGCAGTCTCTCGATTGGGACAGCATTTCTCTATGGCTACACCTTC
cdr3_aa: CASSLSIGTAFLYGYTF

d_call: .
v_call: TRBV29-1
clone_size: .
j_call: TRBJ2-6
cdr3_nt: TGCAGCGTTACATACCCCCCTGGGGCCAACGTCCTGACTTTC
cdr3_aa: CSVTYPPGANVLTF

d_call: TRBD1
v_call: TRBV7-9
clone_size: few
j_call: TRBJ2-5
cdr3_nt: TGTGCCAGCAGCTCAGCCGCAGCTGGACAGGGAATGCAAGAGACCCAGTACTTC
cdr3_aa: CASSSAAAGQGMQETQYF

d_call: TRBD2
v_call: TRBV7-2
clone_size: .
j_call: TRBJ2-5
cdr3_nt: TGTGCCAGCAGCTTAACGGGGGGCCAAGAGACCCAGTACTTC
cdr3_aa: CASSLTGGQETQYF

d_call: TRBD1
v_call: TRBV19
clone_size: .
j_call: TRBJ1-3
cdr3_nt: TGTGCCAGTACAATTCCGGGACAGGGGGCTGGAAACACCATATATTTT
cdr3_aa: CASTIPGQGAGNTIYF

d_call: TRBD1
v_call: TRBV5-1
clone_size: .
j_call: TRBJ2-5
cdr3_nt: TGCGCCAGCAGCTTGGTTGGGACAGAAGGCTGGGAGACCCAGTACTTC
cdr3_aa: CASSLVGTEGWETQYF